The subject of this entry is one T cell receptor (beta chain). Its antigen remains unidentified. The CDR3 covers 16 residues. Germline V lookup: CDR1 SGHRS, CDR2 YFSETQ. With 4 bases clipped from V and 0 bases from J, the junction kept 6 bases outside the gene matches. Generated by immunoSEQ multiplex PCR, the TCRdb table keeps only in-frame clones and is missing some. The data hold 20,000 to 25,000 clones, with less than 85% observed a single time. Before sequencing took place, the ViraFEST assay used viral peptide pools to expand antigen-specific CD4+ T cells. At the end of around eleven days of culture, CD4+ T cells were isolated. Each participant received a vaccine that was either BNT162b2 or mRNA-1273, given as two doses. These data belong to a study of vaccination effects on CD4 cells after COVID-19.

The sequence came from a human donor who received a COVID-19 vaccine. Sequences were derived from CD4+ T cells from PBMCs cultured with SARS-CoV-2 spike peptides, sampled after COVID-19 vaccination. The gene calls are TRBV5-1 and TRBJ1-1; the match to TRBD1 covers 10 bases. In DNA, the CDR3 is TGCGCCAGCAGCCCCGGGACAGGGGTCATGAACACTGAAGCTTTCTTT. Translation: CASSPGTGVMNTEAFF.